Described below is a single T cell receptor beta chain sequence and its context. Germline CDR1 reads SQVTM; CDR2 reads ANQGSEA. V lost 4 bases and J lost 1; bases outside the gene matches: 3. The CDR3 has 14 residues. Sequenced by immunoSEQ multiplex PCR; TCRdb stores in-frame clones only, minus some. The sample contains roughly 110,000 clones, about 88% of which appear only once. The record originates from a study of blood T cell repertoires in COVID-19. This chain links TRBV29-1 with TRBJ2-3; TRBD2 agrees at 9 bases. Sequenced material: peripheral blood. This sequence originates from a man in his forties with acute or convalescent COVID-19. Here the CDR3 DNA reads TGCAGCGTTGGTTTAGCGGGAGGCACAGATACGCAGTATTTT. Translating gives CSVGLAGGTDTQYF.